This T cell receptor (beta chain) was obtained from a study of T cell repertoires in cytomegalovirus infection. Findings and limits, study-wide: The ex vivo response showed dominance by HLA-C-restricted CMV-specific TCR beta clonotypes. Summed frequency of public TCR beta families distinguished CMV carriers with the relevant HLA.

CDR1 is SGHTA and CDR2 is FQGNSA in the germline V gene. Trimming at V came to 5 bases and at J to 8 bases, leaving 14 bases not matched to a gene. This CDR3 contains 16 residues. Concerning this clonotype: Its antigen is undetermined.

TCRdb itself ran the reads through MiXCR, one entry per CDR3 protein. The table lists 680,000 or so distinct CDR3 sequences, roughly a third of them singletons, with roughly 2.9% in the top ten. The specimen sequenced was PBMCs. The chain carries TRBV7-2 and TRBJ1-4, with 7 bases matching TRBD1. The clonotype comes from a human donor in good health (CMV status not recorded). Some clones in this sample may be carry-over from other donors' samples. The CDR3 reads CASSPPDRAVWEKLFF. CDR3 coding DNA: TGTGCCAGCAGCCCTCCAGACAGGGCGGTTTGGGAAAAACTGTTTTTT.